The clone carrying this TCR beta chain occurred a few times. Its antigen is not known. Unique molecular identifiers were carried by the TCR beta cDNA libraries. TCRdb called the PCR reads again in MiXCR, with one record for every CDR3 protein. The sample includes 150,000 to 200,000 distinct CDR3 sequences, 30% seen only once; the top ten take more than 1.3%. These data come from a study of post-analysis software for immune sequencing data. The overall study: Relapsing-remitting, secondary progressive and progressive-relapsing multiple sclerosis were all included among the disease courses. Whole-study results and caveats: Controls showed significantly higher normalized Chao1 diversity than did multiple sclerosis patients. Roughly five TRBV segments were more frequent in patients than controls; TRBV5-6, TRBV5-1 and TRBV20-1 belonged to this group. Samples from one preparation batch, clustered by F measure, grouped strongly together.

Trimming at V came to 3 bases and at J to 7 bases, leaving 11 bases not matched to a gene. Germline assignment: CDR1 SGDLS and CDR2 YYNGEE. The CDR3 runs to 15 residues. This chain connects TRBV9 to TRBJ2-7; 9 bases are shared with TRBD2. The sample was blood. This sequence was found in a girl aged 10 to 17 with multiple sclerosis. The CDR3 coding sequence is TGTGCCAGCAGCGATAGCGGGAGCCCCTACAATGAGCAGTACTTC. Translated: CASSDSGSPYNEQYF.